This T cell receptor (beta chain) is from a study of OX40 agonist ivuxolimab in advanced cancers. Study-level information: Patients achieving partial responses numbered three: one hepatocellular carcinoma case and two cutaneous melanoma cases.

Patients were ruled out by autoimmune disease history or systemic immunosuppression. Germline CDR1 and CDR2: SGHKS and YYEKEE (reference sequence). V shed 5 bases, J shed 2 bases, and the junction held 7 bases outside the gene matches. This CDR3 spans 14 amino acids. Comment on this clone: Its matching antigen is unknown.

Findings and caveats of the study: Some nonresponders additionally presented with little normalized T-cell clonal expansion.

TCRdb's table, derived via immunoSEQ multiplex PCR, lists solely in-frame clones and lacks some. The repertoire has 66,000 or so clones, approximately 86% of them found once; the top ten carry around 2.2%. The clonotype comes from an adult with an advanced solid tumor such as melanoma, head and neck, liver or kidney cancer. The chain uses TRBV5-5 and TRBJ2-7; 7 nucleotides line up with TRBD1. Sequences were derived from CD4+ or CD8+ T cells sorted from blood, sampled in a trial of the OX40 agonist ivuxolimab. The CDR3 sequence is CASRKKGQTYEQYF. Written as DNA, the CDR3 is TGTGCCAGCAGAAAGAAGGGACAGACCTACGAGCAGTACTTC.